This TCR beta chain appears in the sequencing data of a study of T cell repertoires in cytomegalovirus infection. On the study more broadly: It was the public TCR beta signatures that indicated both CMV infection and matching HLA type. Findings and limits, study-wide: Ex vivo responses were dominated by HLA-C-restricted CMV-specific TCR beta clonotypes. Carriers of CMV plus the relevant HLA were identified by cumulative public TCR beta family frequency.

TCRdb reprocessed the reads via MiXCR and lists one record per CDR3 protein. The data show about 180,000 distinct CDR3 sequences, approximately 14% seen once. This clonotype was counted between two and nine times. Its target is unknown. The CDR3 spans 12 residues. Germline CDR1 LGHNT, CDR2 FRNRAP. Trimming pared 6 bases from V and 3 bases from J, leaving 8 bases between. The receptor comes from a human donor in good health (CMV status not recorded). Some clones in this sample may be carry-over from other donors' samples. Sequencing was carried out using PBMCs. The chain employs TRBV12-5 and TRBJ2-5, with unresolved D. The CDR3 region has the DNA TGTGCTAGTGGGCGCAGTGAAGAGACCCAGTACTTC. Protein: CASGRSEETQYF.